Listed below are T cell receptor beta chains from one sample, sequenced in a study of technical replicates of blood from a few donors. The method was immunoSEQ multiplex PCR; TCRdb's version includes in-frame clones alone and lacks a portion of them. Of approximately 31,000 clones in the sample, approximately 90% were seen once. Material for sequencing was PBMCs. The receptor source for this set is a human donor in good health. Some clones in this sample may be carry-over from other donors' samples. The CDR3 runs from the conserved cysteine through the conserved F or W. The D gene is left open where the match is weak. A clone size is listed for some rows: how often the clone was seen (once, few, many), or a class if it is expanded.

D	size	J	V	CDR3	DNA
TRBD2	-	TRBJ2-3	TRBV7-3	CASSLLAGLTDTQYF	TGTGCCAGCAGCCTACTAGCGGGGCTCACAGATACGCAGTATTTT
-	-	TRBJ2-7	TRBV6-5	CASSSRGYEQYF	TGTGCCAGCAGTTCTAGGGGATACGAGCAGTACTTC
TRBD1	-	TRBJ1-5	TRBV7-8	CASSPDRVSNQPQHF	TGTGCCAGCAGCCCGGACAGGGTCAGCAATCAGCCCCAGCATTTT
TRBD1	-	TRBJ2-5	TRBV11-1	CASRAGTGDVETQYF	TGTGCCAGCAGGGCCGGGACAGGGGACGTGGAGACCCAGTACTTC
TRBD2	-	TRBJ2-3	TRBV7-8	CASSLWAGVRADTQYF	TGTGCCAGCAGCTTATGGGCGGGAGTGAGGGCAGATACGCAGTATTTT
-	-	TRBJ2-3	TRBV5-4	CASSWRREPITDTQYF	TGTGCCAGCAGCTGGAGGCGGGAACCGATCACAGATACGCAGTATTTT
-	-	TRBJ2-5	TRBV7-2	CASSQPLGGAETQYF	TGTGCCAGCAGCCAACCACTCGGCGGGGCGGAGACCCAGTACTTC
-	-	TRBJ2-5	TRBV7-2	CASSYPGETQYF	TGTGCCAGCAGCTATCCCGGGGAGACCCAGTACTTC
-	once	TRBJ1-2	TRBV6-6	CASSYSLGPLGYTF	TGTGCCAGCAGTTACTCGTTGGGGCCTCTTGGCTACACCTTC
TRBD2	-	TRBJ2-2	TRBV5-4	CASSLGGGAVGELFF	TGTGCCAGCAGCTTGGGCGGGGGGGCAGTCGGGGAGCTGTTTTTT
-	-	TRBJ1-2	TRBV13	CASSLAGLGYTF	TGTGCCAGCAGCTTAGCAGGGCTTGGCTACACCTTC
TRBD2	-	TRBJ2-7	TRBV13	CASRPGLAGGYEQYF	TGTGCCAGCAGACCGGGACTAGCGGGGGGCTACGAGCAGTACTTC
-	-	TRBJ2-5	TRBV7-2	CASSLAPRGQETQYF	TGTGCCAGCAGCTTAGCGCCGAGGGGGCAAGAGACCCAGTACTTC
TRBD1	-	TRBJ2-1	TRBV5-1	CASSLEGGEYNEQFF	TGCGCCAGCAGCTTGGAAGGGGGCGAATACAATGAGCAGTTCTTC
TRBD1	-	TRBJ1-3	TRBV10-3	CAIGQGTSGNTIYF	TGTGCCATAGGACAGGGGACCTCTGGAAACACCATATATTTT
TRBD2	-	TRBJ2-1	TRBV2	CASTTGLAGARGEQFF	TGTGCCAGCACTACGGGACTAGCGGGGGCCAGGGGGGAGCAGTTCTTC
-	-	TRBJ1-1	TRBV10-3	CAISESSGTEAFF	TGTGCCATCAGTGAGTCGTCAGGGACTGAAGCTTTCTTT
-	-	TRBJ1-5	TRBV5-5	CASPFVCQPQHF	TGTGCCAGCCCGTTCGTTTGTCAGCCCCAGCATTTT
-	once	TRBJ1-2	TRBV19	CASSMSTGQGYTF	TGTGCCAGTAGTATGAGCACAGGTCAGGGCTACACCTTC
-	-	TRBJ1-1	TRBV18	CASSPEGTNRGVAFF	TGTGCCAGCTCACCAGAAGGGACTAATCGTGGTGTAGCTTTCTTT
-	-	TRBJ1-2	TRBV20-1	CSARDLRGDTF	TGCAGTGCTAGAGATCTTCGCGGGGACACCTTC
-	-	TRBJ2-2	TRBV5-1	CASSITTSGELFF	TGCGCCAGCAGCATTACTACATCCGGGGAGCTGTTTTTT
-	-	TRBJ2-1	TRBV27	CASSLSRGRQQFF	TGTGCCAGCAGTTTATCTCGGGGGAGACAGCAGTTCTTC
TRBD1	-	TRBJ1-4	TRBV15	CATSGTETEKLFF	TGTGCCACCAGCGGGACAGAAACCGAAAAACTGTTTTTT
-	-	TRBJ1-2	TRBV9	CASSPRGVYGYTF	TGTGCCAGCAGCCCCCGGGGGGTCTATGGCTACACCTTC
-	-	TRBJ1-2	TRBV6-5	CASSYQGYYGYTF	TGTGCCAGCAGTTATCAGGGGTACTATGGCTACACCTTC
TRBD1	-	TRBJ1-2	TRBV27	CASRGQGLYGYTF	TGTGCCAGCAGAGGACAGGGCCTCTATGGCTACACCTTC
TRBD1	-	TRBJ1-3	TRBV5-4	CASSADRGAGNTIYF	TGTGCCAGCAGCGCCGACAGGGGAGCTGGAAACACCATATATTTT
TRBD1	-	TRBJ1-2	TRBV19	CASSMGQGALRYTF	TGTGCCAGTAGTATGGGACAGGGGGCTTTGCGCTACACCTTC
-	-	TRBJ2-3	TRBV6-5	CASSYRGRPSTDTQYF	TGTGCCAGCAGTTATCGGGGGAGACCTAGCACAGATACGCAGTATTTT
TRBD1	-	TRBJ1-1	TRBV29-1	CSVDRGPNTEAFF	TGCAGCGTAGACAGGGGACCGAACACTGAAGCTTTCTTT
-	-	TRBJ1-1	TRBV20-1	CSASKYKGAFF	TGCAGTGCTAGTAAATATAAGGGGGCTTTCTTT
-	-	TRBJ1-5	TRBV30	CAWSVPRDGYQPQHF	TGTGCCTGGAGTGTCCCCAGGGATGGCTATCAGCCCCAGCATTTT
TRBD1	-	TRBJ2-7	TRBV29-1	CSVKGWGQGFNEQYF	TGCAGCGTTAAGGGATGGGGACAGGGGTTCAACGAGCAGTACTTC
-	-	TRBJ1-1	TRBV2	CASSEGPMRRNTEAFF	TGTGCCAGCAGTGAAGGCCCCATGAGAAGGAACACTGAAGCTTTCTTT
TRBD1	-	TRBJ2-3	TRBV6-5	CASSYRTGPPDTQYF	TGTGCCAGCAGTTACCGGACAGGGCCGCCAGATACGCAGTATTTT
-	-	TRBJ2-1	TRBV29-1	CSVDPRQGEQFF	TGCAGCGTTGACCCCCGCCAGGGTGAGCAGTTCTTC
-	-	TRBJ2-7	TRBV4-3	CASSQDNRMVFEQYF	TGCGCCAGCAGCCAAGATAACAGGATGGTTTTCGAGCAGTACTTC
TRBD1	-	TRBJ1-4	TRBV5-1	CASSLGQAAEKLFF	TGCGCCAGCAGCCTCGGACAGGCGGCTGAAAAACTGTTTTTT
-	-	TRBJ1-2	TRBV7-2	CASTFPDSSGYTF	TGTGCCAGCACCTTCCCGGACAGCTCTGGCTACACCTTC
-	-	TRBJ1-1	TRBV4-3	CASSQDRGLNTEAFF	TGCGCCAGCAGCCAAGATCGAGGATTGAACACTGAAGCTTTCTTT
-	-	TRBJ2-6	TRBV6-5	CASNAGTGANVLTF	TGTGCCAGCAACGCGGGAACTGGGGCCAACGTCCTGACTTTC
-	once	TRBJ2-1	TRBV6-5	CASTPAGGPYNEQFF	TGTGCCAGCACCCCCGCCGGGGGGCCCTACAATGAGCAGTTCTTC
TRBD1	-	TRBJ2-6	TRBV4-3	CASSPRDRGPLSGANVLTF	TGCGCCAGCAGCCCAAGGGACAGGGGGCCTTTGTCTGGGGCCAACGTCCTGACTTTC
-	-	TRBJ1-5	TRBV10-3	CAISESSGFDQPQHF	TGTGCCATCAGTGAGTCGTCGGGATTCGATCAGCCCCAGCATTTT
TRBD1	-	TRBJ2-5	TRBV11-2	CASSRGTGLLAQYF	TGTGCCAGCAGTCGCGGGACAGGGCTCTTGGCCCAGTACTTC
-	-	TRBJ1-3	TRBV6-1	CASSPPRSGNTIYF	TGTGCCAGCAGCCCTCCCCGCTCTGGAAACACCATATATTTT
TRBD2	-	TRBJ2-1	TRBV6-1	CASSVAGGTYNEQFF	TGTGCCAGCAGTGTAGCGGGAGGAACCTACAATGAGCAGTTCTTC
-	-	TRBJ2-1	TRBV9	CASSVRLVSNEQFF	TGTGCCAGCAGCGTGAGACTAGTAAGCAATGAGCAGTTCTTC
TRBD2	-	TRBJ2-7	TRBV5-1	CASSPGLTSSYEQYF	TGCGCCAGCAGCCCGGGACTAACGAGCTCCTACGAGCAGTACTTC
TRBD2	-	TRBJ2-1	TRBV2	CASSAGLDNEQFF	TGTGCCAGCAGTGCGGGACTAGACAATGAGCAGTTCTTC
TRBD1	-	TRBJ2-3	TRBV13	CASSLVGTGGADTQYF	TGTGCCAGCAGCTTAGTAGGGACAGGGGGCGCAGATACGCAGTATTTT
-	-	TRBJ2-7	TRBV19	CAKTRGTAIYEQYF	TGTGCCAAAACTCGCGGGACAGCCATCTACGAGCAGTACTTC